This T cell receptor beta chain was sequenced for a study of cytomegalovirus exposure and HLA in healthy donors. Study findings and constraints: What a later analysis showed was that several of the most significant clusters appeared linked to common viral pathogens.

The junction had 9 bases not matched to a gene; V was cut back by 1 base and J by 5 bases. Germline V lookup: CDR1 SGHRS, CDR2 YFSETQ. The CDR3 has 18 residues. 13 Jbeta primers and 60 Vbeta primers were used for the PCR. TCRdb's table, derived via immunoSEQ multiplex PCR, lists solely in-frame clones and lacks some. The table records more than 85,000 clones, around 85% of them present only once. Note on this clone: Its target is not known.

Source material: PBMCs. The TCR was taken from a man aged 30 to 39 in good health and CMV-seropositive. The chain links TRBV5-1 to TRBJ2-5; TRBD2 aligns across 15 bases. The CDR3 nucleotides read TGCGCCAGCAGCTTGTGGACTAGCGGGGGGGCCGCGTTGGAGACCCAGTACTTC. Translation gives CASSLWTSGGAALETQYF. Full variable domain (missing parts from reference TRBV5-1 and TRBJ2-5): KAGVTQTPRYLIKTRGQQVTLSCSPISGHRSVSWYQQTPGQGLQFLFEYFSETQRNKGNFPGRFSGRQFSNSRSEMNVSTLELGDSALYLCASSLWTSGGAALETQYFGPGTRLLVL.